This T cell receptor beta chain comes out of a study of shared clonotypes between healthy human individuals. Each cell subset's genomic DNA was divided evenly among several immunoSEQ plates. Libraries were prepared by immunoSEQ multiplex PCR; TCRdb keeps only in-frame clonotypes and omits some of them. Among 2,500,000 or so clones listed, under 95% were seen once. Germline V CDR1 and CDR2: MDHEN, SYDVKM. Between the trimmed V and J ends, which lost 5 bases and 8 bases, there was a span of 12 bases. This CDR3 comprises 12 residues. V is TRBV28 and J is TRBJ1-2, with D tentatively TRBD1 (5 bases). Specimen: naive CD4+ T cells from PBMCs. Subset reported: CD45RA+ positively selected. This receptor was taken from a man between 18 and 29 years old in good health. Some clones in this sample may be carry-over from other donors' samples. CDR3 loop: CASSGDRRGYTF. CDR3 bases: TGTGCCAGCAGTGGGGACCGAAGGGGCTACACCTTC.